This TCR beta chain comes out of a study of cytomegalovirus exposure and HLA in healthy donors. CDR1 SGHTS and CDR2 YDEGEE come from the germline V gene. The V segment lost 4 bases and the J segment 5 bases; nucleotides outside the gene matches: 6. This CDR3 is built from 14 residues. The PCR employed 60 Vbeta primers together with 13 Jbeta primers. This table comes from immunoSEQ multiplex PCR, and its TCRdb copy is limited to in-frame clones, with some not included. The repertoire holds some 180,000 clones, 70% to 75% seen once, with around 3% in the top ten. This clone has a handful of counts. Sequencing was done on a sample of PBMCs. The chain recombines TRBV5-8 with TRBJ2-7; TRBD2 matches at 10 bases. The sequence came from a male donor in good health and CMV-seronegative. The CDR3 loop reads CASSQGTSVNEQYF. The CDR3 coding sequence is TGTGCCAGCAGCCAGGGGACTAGCGTAAACGAGCAGTACTTC.